This entry lists 28 T cell receptor beta chains sequenced from one sample in a study of T-cell reconstitution after alpha-beta-depleted transplantation in children. For TCRbeta, the library was prepared with unique molecular identifiers. TCRdb recomputed calls from the PCR reads with MiXCR, one row per CDR3 protein. The sample records approximately 640,000 distinct CDR3 sequences, roughly 17% being singletons. This specimen consisted of PBMCs from the stem cell graft donor, obtained from the stem cell graft. The receptor source for this set is a human donor who donated a stem cell graft to a child with acute myeloid leukemia.

The table lists this clonotype with many counts. The rearrangement links TRBV10-3 to TRBJ2-1; D may correspond to TRBD1 or TRBD2 (5 bases each). This CDR3 contains 15 residues. The V and J ends lost 3 bases and 8 bases respectively, with 17 bases between them. Germline CDR1 and CDR2: ENHRY and SYGVKD. The CDR3 region is CAISEVERGFDEQFF. CDR3 DNA sequence: TGTGCCATCAGTGAAGTGGAGAGGGGCTTCGATGAGCAGTTCTTC.

In this sample, this clonotype turned up a few times. Here the CDR3 reads CASSFQTAYEQYF. In nucleotides, the CDR3 is TGTGCCAGCAGCTTCCAGACAGCCTACGAGCAGTACTTC. The J gene is TRBJ2-7, the V gene TRBV7-9, with D possibly TRBD1 on 5 matching bases. V dropped 3 bases and J dropped 2 bases, with 8 bases sitting between them. The CDR3 is 13 amino acids. CDR1 is SEHNR and CDR2 is FQNEAQ in the germline V gene (reference sequence).

There are a few counts of this clonotype. This chain joins TRBV7-9 and TRBJ2-2; no clear D gene. V was trimmed by 1 base and J by 4 bases, leaving 10 bases between them. From germline, CDR1 is SEHNR and CDR2 FQNEAQ (reference sequence). This CDR3 is 15 amino acids long. The CDR3 is CASSLGGISTGELFF. The CDR3 DNA sequence: TGTGCCAGCAGCTTAGGAGGAATTTCCACCGGGGAGCTGTTTTTT.

The chain uses TRBV7-2 and TRBJ2-2; 7 bases agree with TRBD1. Germline V gives CDR1 SGHTA, CDR2 FQGNSA. V was pared by 3 bases and J by 5 bases, with 3 bases of the junction left unmatched. There are 14 residues in the CDR3. CDR3 in DNA: TGTGCCAGCAGCTTGGGACAGCTTACCGGGGAGCTGTTTTTT. Translated, it gives CASSLGQLTGELFF. The full variable domain, rest sourced from reference TRBV7-2 and TRBJ2-2, is GAGVSQSPSNKVTEKGKDVELRCDPISGHTALYWYRQSLGQGLEFLIYFQGNSAPDKSGLPSDRFSAERTGGSVSTLTIQRTQQEDSAVYLCASSLGQLTGELFFGEGSRLTVL.

This clonotype has just a few counts. The chain joins TRBV7-9 to TRBJ1-5; 7 bases fit TRBD1. V was pared by 3 bases and J by 10 bases, with 6 bases of the junction left unmatched. Germline loops: CDR1 SEHNR, CDR2 FQNEAQ (reference sequence). There are 13 residues in the CDR3. The CDR3 DNA follows: TGTGCCAGCAGCTTGGGACAGCTCGCACCCCAGCATTTT. Protein sequence: CASSLGQLAPQHF.

This clonotype was seen at least ten times. This chain connects TRBV7-2 to TRBJ2-7, with 9 bases identical to TRBD2. The length of the CDR3 is 14 residues. The germline CDR1 and CDR2 sequences are SGHTA and FQGNSA. Trimming cost V 3 bases and J 5 bases; bases outside gene matches: 5. In nucleotides, the CDR3 is TGTGCCAGCAGCTTTAAGCGGGGGGAACACGAGCAGTACTTC. Amino acids: CASSFKRGEHEQYF.

There are many counts of this clonotype. The V call is TRBV20-1, the J call TRBJ1-4; D unclear. Germline-derived CDR1 and CDR2 are DFQATT and SNEGSKA (reference sequence). V lost 0 bases to trimming and J lost 4 bases, with 6 bases between them. This CDR3 region has 13 residues. The CDR3 DNA reads as TGCAGTGCTAGAGATCCGGTTAATGAAAAACTGTTTTTT. This sequence encodes CSARDPVNEKLFF.

The rearrangement joins TRBV12-3 or TRBV12-4 to TRBJ2-3, with 8 bases fitting TRBD2. There are 17 residues in the CDR3. V gave up 4 bases and J gave up 6 bases; unmatched junction bases: 15. CDR3 sequence (DNA): TGTGCCAGCAGTTCCCGGGGGGGTGCGTCATTCTGGGATACGCAGTATTTT. Translation: CASSSRGGASFWDTQYF.

This clonotype was detected ten times or more. The chain combines TRBV20-1 with TRBJ1-5; D not certain. Between the trimmed V and J ends, which lost 5 bases and 11 bases, there was a span of 19 bases. The CDR3 consists of 13 residues. CDR1 and CDR2 (germline): DFQATT, SNEGSKA (reference sequence). The CDR3 here is CSAPKRARGTQHF. The CDR3, as DNA: TGCAGTGCTCCAAAACGAGCCCGAGGGACCCAGCATTTT.

The chain has TRBV7-8 and TRBJ1-2; D gene unclear. Germline V gene lookup returns CDR1 SGHVS and CDR2 FQNEAQ. V was shortened by 4 bases and J by 5 bases, with 20 bases between the two germline ends. This CDR3 comprises 16 residues. The DNA for the CDR3 is TGTGCCAGCAGCTCCCCGAAAAGGACCGACCATTATGGCTACACCTTC. This gives the protein CASSSPKRTDHYGYTF.

This clonotype was seen a handful of times. The CDR3 sequence: CSASLGRRTDYTF. The CDR3 nucleotides read TGCAGTGCTAGTCTCGGCCGTAGGACTGACTACACCTTC. The chain recombines TRBV20-1 with TRBJ1-2; D is undetermined. This CDR3 contains 13 residues. The germline V gene has CDR1 DFQATT and CDR2 SNEGSKA (reference sequence). The V end lost 3 bases, the J end lost 10 bases, and 18 bases lay between the germline ends.

The gene calls are TRBV4-3 and TRBJ1-5; D may be TRBD1 (5 bases). Between the trimmed V and J ends, which lost 4 bases and 2 bases, there was a span of 12 bases. The CDR3 has 15 amino acids. In germline, CDR1 is LGHNA, CDR2 YSLEER. The CDR3 reads CASSPRDGRNQPQHF. CDR3 DNA sequence: TGCGCCAGCAGCCCGCGGGACGGTCGCAATCAGCCCCAGCATTTT.

This chain joins TRBV3-1 and TRBJ1-1; D possibly corresponds to TRBD1 (5 bases). Germline V CDR1 and CDR2: LGHDT, YNNKEL (reference sequence). Trimming shortened V by 3 bases and J by 9 bases, and 17 bases separated the two germline ends. The CDR3 runs to 14 residues. CDR3 coding DNA: TGTGCCAGCAGCCAGGCTTGGAGGGAGGGACAAGCTTTCTTT. This encodes CASSQAWREGQAFF.

The sample holds many counts of this clonotype. The chain carries TRBV7-2 and TRBJ2-3, with a possible D match to TRBD1 (6 bases). Germline V lookup: CDR1 SGHTA, CDR2 FQGNSA. The CDR3 is made up of 15 amino acids. Trimming removed 7 bases from V and 0 bases from J, with 14 bases in between. The CDR3 DNA sequence: TGTGCCAGCACCTCCCCTCAGGGGAGCACAGATACGCAGTATTTT. Its protein is CASTSPQGSTDTQYF. Variable domain in full (rest from reference TRBV7-2 and TRBJ2-3): GAGVSQSPSNKVTEKGKDVELRCDPISGHTALYWYRQSLGQGLEFLIYFQGNSAPDKSGLPSDRFSAERTGGSVSTLTIQRTQQEDSAVYLCASTSPQGSTDTQYFGPGTRLTVL.

The rearrangement uses TRBV29-1 and TRBJ2-3; TRBD1 or TRBD2 may be the D gene (6 bases each). Trimming cost V 0 bases and J 2 bases, with 9 bases left between them. The CDR3 is 14 residues long. The germline V gene has CDR1 SQVTM and CDR2 ANQGSEA. In nucleotides, the CDR3 is TGCAGCGTTGAAGAGGGGGGCCACACAGATACGCAGTATTTT. Amino acid sequence: CSVEEGGHTDTQYF.

In its sample, this clonotype was seen a few times. The rearrangement joins TRBV5-5 to TRBJ2-7, with 7 bases aligning to TRBD2. The length of the CDR3 is 15 residues. V shed 0 bases and J 3 bases; nucleotides not matched to a gene: 6. Germline loops: CDR1 SGHKS, CDR2 YYEKEE (reference sequence). This chain's CDR3 is CASSLEVAGLYEQYF. The CDR3 coding sequence is TGTGCCAGCAGCTTGGAGGTAGCGGGCCTCTACGAGCAGTACTTC.

The table lists this clonotype with a few counts. The gene calls are TRBV7-2 and TRBJ2-5; TRBD1 might be the D (5 bases). Per the germline V gene, CDR1 is SGHTA and CDR2 is FQGNSA. This CDR3 has 14 residues. V lost 4 bases to trimming and J lost 0 bases, with 9 bases between them. This chain's CDR3 is CASSYRQNQETQYF. CDR3 DNA: TGTGCCAGCAGCTACCGACAGAACCAAGAGACCCAGTACTTC.

In its sample, this clonotype was seen many times. The chain links TRBV24-1 to TRBJ2-1; 10 positions agree with TRBD2. The V gene's germline CDR1 is KGHDR and CDR2 SFDVKD. The trim removed 4 bases at V and 3 bases at J, leaving 8 bases unmatched. The CDR3 extends over 17 amino acids. CDR3 residues: CATSDYRLAGGYNEQFF. The CDR3 DNA is TGTGCCACCAGTGACTACCGACTAGCGGGTGGCTACAATGAGCAGTTCTTC.

This clonotype was picked up many times. The chain combines TRBV29-1 with TRBJ2-1, with TRBD1 matching 8 bases. This CDR3 is built from 11 residues. J was trimmed by 8 bases and V by 8 bases; bases with no gene match: 5. Germline CDR1 is SQVTM and CDR2 is ANQGSEA. CDR3 nucleotides: TGCAGCCACGGACAGGGCCATGAGCAGTTCTTC. Translating gives CSHGQGHEQFF.

This clonotype has more than one count but fewer than ten. CDR3 sequence reads: CASSPKRVSGGATDTQYF. The CDR3 bases are TGTGCCAGCAGCCCCAAGCGTGTGAGCGGGGGGGCAACAGATACGCAGTATTTT. The rearrangement joins TRBV11-2 to TRBJ2-3, with 10 positions matching TRBD2. V lost 5 bases to trimming and J lost 3 bases; unmatched junction nucleotides: 14. Germline CDR1 and CDR2: SGHAT and FQNNGV. This CDR3 region has 18 residues.

This clonotype was counted a few times. The rearrangement uses TRBV7-2 and TRBJ2-7; no definite D call. CDR1 is SGHTA and CDR2 is FQGNSA in the germline V gene. This CDR3 is built from 12 residues. Trimming pared 6 bases from V and 4 bases from J, leaving 10 bases between. The CDR3 reads CASSIGPYEQYF. CDR3 coding DNA: TGTGCCAGCAGTATCGGGCCATACGAGCAGTACTTC.

This sequence joins TRBV6-6 and TRBJ2-1, with D perhaps TRBD1 (6 bases). The ends were cut back, 4 bases at V and 6 bases at J, with 10 bases in the middle. The V gene's germline CDR1 is MNHNY and CDR2 SVGAGI (reference sequence). The CDR3 is made up of 13 amino acids. The chain's CDR3 is CASSSYRANEQFF. The CDR3 DNA sequence: TGTGCCAGCAGTTCTTACAGGGCCAATGAGCAGTTCTTC.

The sample holds a few counts of this clonotype. The rearrangement uses TRBV6-1 and TRBJ1-4; D is unclear. CDR3 length equals 16 residues. Looked up from germline, CDR1 is MNHNS and CDR2 is SASEGT. V lost 5 bases and J 0 bases, leaving 13 bases between the germline ends. This CDR3 reads CASSPRWVATNEKLFF. The CDR3 coding sequence is TGTGCCAGCAGTCCCAGATGGGTCGCAACTAATGAAAAACTGTTTTTT.

This clonotype was picked up many times. The rearrangement joins TRBV7-2 to TRBJ2-5, with D perhaps matching TRBD2 (5 bases). Germline CDR1 reads SGHTA; CDR2 reads FQGNSA. With 3 bases removed from V and 5 bases from J, the gap between germline ends came to 10 bases. CDR3 size: 13 residues. The CDR3 sequence is CASSFGPGETQYF. In DNA form, the CDR3 reads TGTGCCAGCAGCTTCGGTCCGGGGGAGACCCAGTACTTC.

This clonotype was found many times. V usage is TRBV6-5 and J usage is TRBJ2-3; possible D gene TRBD2, 6 bases. Trimming took 0 bases from V and 2 from J, leaving 15 bases between them. The germline V gene has CDR1 MNHEY and CDR2 SVGAGI. CDR3 length: 17 amino acids. The CDR3 DNA follows: TGTGCCAGCAGTTACTCGAGCGGGCGCCTCCTCACAGATACGCAGTATTTT. Protein product: CASSYSSGRLLTDTQYF.

This chain links TRBV28 with TRBJ1-2; D uncertain. The CDR3 is 15 residues long. Trimming pared 5 bases from V and 5 bases from J, leaving 18 bases between. Looked up from germline, CDR1 is MDHEN and CDR2 is SYDVKM. CDR3 coding DNA: TGTGCCAGCAGTCTCACCACCCAGGCGCGGTATGGCTACACCTTC. Amino acids: CASSLTTQARYGYTF.

The chain combines TRBV5-1 with TRBJ2-5; D is unresolved. Trimming pared 1 base from V and 2 bases from J, leaving 6 bases between. CDR1 SGHRS and CDR2 YFSETQ come from the germline V gene. This CDR3 spans 13 amino acids. The CDR3 bases are TGCGCCAGCAGCTTGCAGACGCAAGAGACCCAGTACTTC. Translation: CASSLQTQETQYF.

Only a few counts were recorded for this clonotype. The chain joins TRBV18 to TRBJ2-2; tentatively, D is TRBD1 or TRBD2 (5 bases each). From germline, CDR1 is KGHSH and CDR2 LQKENI. V was shortened by 3 bases and J by 4 bases, with 15 bases between the two germline ends. The CDR3 loop spans 16 amino acids. CDR3 DNA: TGTGCCAGCTCACCTTTGCGACGGGACGGCACCGGGGAGCTGTTTTTT. This encodes CASSPLRRDGTGELFF.